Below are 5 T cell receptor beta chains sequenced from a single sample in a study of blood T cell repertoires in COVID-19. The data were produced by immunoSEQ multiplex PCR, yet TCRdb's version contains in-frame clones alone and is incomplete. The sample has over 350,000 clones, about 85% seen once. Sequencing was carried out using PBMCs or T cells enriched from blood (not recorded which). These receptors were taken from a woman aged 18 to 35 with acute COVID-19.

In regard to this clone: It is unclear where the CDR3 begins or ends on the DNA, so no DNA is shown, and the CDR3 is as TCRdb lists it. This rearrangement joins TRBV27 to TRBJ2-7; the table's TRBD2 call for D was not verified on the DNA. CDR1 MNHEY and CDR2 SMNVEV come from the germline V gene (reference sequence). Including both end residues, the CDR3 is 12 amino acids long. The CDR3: CASSFGRGALDF.

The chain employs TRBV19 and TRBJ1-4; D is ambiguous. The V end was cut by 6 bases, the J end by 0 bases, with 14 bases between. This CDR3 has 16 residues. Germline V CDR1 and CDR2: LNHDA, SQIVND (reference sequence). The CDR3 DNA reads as TGTGCCAGTAGCGCCTCCTTAGTTGCAACTAATGAAAAACTGTTTTTT. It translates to CASSASLVATNEKLFF.

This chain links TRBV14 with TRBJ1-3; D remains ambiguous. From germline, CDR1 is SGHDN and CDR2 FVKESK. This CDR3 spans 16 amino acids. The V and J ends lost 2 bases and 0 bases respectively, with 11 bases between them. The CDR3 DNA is TGTGCCAGCAGCCAATACGACATGATCTCTGGAAACACCATATATTTT. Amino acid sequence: CASSQYDMISGNTIYF. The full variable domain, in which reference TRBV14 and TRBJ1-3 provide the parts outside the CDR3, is EAGVTQFPSHSVIEKGQTVTLRCDPISGHDNLYWYRRVMGKEIKFLLHFVKESKQDESGMPNNRFLAERTGGTYSTLKVQPAELEDSGVYFCASSQYDMISGNTIYFGEGSWLTVV.

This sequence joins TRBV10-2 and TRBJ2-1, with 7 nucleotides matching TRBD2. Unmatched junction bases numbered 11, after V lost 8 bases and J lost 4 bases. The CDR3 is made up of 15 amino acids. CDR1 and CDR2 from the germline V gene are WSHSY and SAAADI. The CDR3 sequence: CASQPDGGGYNEQFF. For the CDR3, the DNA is TGCGCCAGCCAACCTGACGGGGGAGGGTACAATGAGCAGTTCTTC.

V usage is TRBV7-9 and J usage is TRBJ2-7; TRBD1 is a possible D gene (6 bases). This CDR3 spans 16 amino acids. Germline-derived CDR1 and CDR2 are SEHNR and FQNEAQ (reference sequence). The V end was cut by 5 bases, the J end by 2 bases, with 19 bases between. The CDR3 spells CASSTAEGQFPYEQYF. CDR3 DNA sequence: TGTGCCAGCAGCACGGCAGAGGGACAATTTCCCTACGAGCAGTACTTC.